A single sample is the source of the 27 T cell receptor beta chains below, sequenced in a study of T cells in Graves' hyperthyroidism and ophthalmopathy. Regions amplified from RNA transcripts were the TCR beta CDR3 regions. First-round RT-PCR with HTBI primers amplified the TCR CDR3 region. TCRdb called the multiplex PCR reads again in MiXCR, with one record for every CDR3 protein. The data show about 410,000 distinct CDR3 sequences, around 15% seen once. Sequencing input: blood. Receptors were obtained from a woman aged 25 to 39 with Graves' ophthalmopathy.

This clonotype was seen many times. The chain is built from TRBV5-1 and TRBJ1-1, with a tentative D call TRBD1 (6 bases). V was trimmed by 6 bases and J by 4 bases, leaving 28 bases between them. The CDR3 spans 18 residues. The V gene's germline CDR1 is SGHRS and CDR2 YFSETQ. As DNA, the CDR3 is TGCGCCAGCATGAACCCGGGGCTAGGGGGGCCTTTGGGCACTGAAGCTTTCTTT. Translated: CASMNPGLGGPLGTEAFF.

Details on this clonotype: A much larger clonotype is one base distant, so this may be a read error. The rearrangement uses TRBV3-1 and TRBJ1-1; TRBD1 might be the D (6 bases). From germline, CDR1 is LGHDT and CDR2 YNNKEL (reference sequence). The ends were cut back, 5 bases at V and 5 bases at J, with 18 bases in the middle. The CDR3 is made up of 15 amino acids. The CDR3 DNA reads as TGTGCCAGCAGCTCCAATAGGGGGGGAGGTACTGAAGCTTTCTTT. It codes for CASSSNRGGGTEAFF.

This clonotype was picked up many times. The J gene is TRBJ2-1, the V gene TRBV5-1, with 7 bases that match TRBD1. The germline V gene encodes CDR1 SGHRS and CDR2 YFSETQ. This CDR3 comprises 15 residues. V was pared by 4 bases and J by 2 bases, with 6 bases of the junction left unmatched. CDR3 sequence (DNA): TGCGCCAGCAGCCCAGACAGGGCGACCTACAATGAGCAGTTCTTC. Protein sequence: CASSPDRATYNEQFF. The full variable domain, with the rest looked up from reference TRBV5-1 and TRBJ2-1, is KAGVTQTPRYLIKTRGQQVTLSCSPISGHRSVSWYQQTPGQGLQFLFEYFSETQRNKGNFPGRFSGRQFSNSRSEMNVSTLELGDSALYLCASSPDRATYNEQFFGPGTRLTVL.

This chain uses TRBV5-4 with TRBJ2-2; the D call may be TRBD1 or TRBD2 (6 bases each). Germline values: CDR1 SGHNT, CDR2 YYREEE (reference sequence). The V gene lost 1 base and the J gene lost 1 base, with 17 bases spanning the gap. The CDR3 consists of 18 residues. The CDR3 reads CASSLYSGGAKNTGELFF. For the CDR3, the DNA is TGTGCCAGCAGCTTGTACTCCGGGGGCGCAAAGAACACCGGGGAGCTGTTTTTT.

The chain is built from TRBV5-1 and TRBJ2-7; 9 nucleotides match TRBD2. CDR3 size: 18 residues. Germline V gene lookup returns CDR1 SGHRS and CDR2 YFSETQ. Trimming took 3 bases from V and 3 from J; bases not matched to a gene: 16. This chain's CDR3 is CASSYSGTSRGYGYEQYF. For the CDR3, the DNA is TGCGCCAGCAGCTACTCCGGGACTAGCAGGGGATACGGCTACGAGCAGTACTTC. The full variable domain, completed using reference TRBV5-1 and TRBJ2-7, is KAGVTQTPRYLIKTRGQQVTLSCSPISGHRSVSWYQQTPGQGLQFLFEYFSETQRNKGNFPGRFSGRQFSNSRSEMNVSTLELGDSALYLCASSYSGTSRGYGYEQYFGPGTRLTVT.

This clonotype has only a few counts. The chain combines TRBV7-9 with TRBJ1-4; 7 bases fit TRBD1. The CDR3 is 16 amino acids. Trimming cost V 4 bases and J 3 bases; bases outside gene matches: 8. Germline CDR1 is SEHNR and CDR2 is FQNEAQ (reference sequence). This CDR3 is CASSSRRDSPNEKLFF. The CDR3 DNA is TGTGCCAGCAGCTCCAGAAGGGACAGCCCTAATGAAAAACTGTTTTTT.

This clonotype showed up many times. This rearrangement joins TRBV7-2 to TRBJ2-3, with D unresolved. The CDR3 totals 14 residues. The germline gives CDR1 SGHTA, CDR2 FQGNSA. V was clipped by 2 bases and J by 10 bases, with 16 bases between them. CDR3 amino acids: CASSLLGGSSPQYF. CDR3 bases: TGTGCCAGCAGCTTACTGGGCGGCTCGAGTCCGCAGTATTTT.

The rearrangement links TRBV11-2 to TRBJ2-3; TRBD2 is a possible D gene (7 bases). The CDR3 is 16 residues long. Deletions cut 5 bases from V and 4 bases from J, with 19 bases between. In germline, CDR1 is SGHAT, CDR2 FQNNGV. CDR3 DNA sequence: TGTGCCAGCAGCCAAGACCTTTTGGGGGGGCCAGATACGCAGTATTTT. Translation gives CASSQDLLGGPDTQYF.

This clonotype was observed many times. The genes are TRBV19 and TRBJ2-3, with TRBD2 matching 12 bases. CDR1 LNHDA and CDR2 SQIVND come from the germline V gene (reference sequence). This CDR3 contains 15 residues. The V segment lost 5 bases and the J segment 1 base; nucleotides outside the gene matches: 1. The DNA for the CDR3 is TGTGCCAGTAGTCGGACTAGCGGGGGCACAGATACGCAGTATTTT. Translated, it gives CASSRTSGGTDTQYF.

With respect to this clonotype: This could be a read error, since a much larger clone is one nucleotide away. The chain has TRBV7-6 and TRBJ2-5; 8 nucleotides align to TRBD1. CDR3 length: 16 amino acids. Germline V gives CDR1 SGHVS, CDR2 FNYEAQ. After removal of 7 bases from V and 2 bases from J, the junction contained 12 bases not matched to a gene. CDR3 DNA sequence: TGTGCCAGCACCGTCGCGGGGACAGGAGTGCAAGAGACCCAGTACTTC. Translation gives CASTVAGTGVQETQYF.

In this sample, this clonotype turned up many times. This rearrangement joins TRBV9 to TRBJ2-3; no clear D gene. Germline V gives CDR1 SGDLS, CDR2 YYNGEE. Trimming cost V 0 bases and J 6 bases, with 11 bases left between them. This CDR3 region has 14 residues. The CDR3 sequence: CASSVDNVQDTQYF. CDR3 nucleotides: TGTGCCAGCAGCGTAGATAATGTTCAGGATACGCAGTATTTT.

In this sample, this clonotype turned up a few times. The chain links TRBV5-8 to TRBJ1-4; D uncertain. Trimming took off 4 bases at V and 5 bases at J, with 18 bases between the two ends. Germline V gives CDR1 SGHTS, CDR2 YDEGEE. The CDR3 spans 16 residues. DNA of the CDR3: TGTGCCAGCAGCCGAGAGGGTTTCCAAAAGAATGAAAAACTGTTTTTT. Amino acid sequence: CASSREGFQKNEKLFF.

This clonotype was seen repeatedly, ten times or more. The CDR3 here is CASSYSGTGGLSQYF. The CDR3 bases are TGTGCCAGCAGTTACTCCGGGACAGGGGGCCTTTCACAGTACTTC. The chain joins TRBV12-3 or TRBV12-4 to TRBJ2-7, with 12 bases matching TRBD1. Trimming took 4 bases from V and 10 from J; bases not matched to a gene: 11. The CDR3 length is 15 residues.

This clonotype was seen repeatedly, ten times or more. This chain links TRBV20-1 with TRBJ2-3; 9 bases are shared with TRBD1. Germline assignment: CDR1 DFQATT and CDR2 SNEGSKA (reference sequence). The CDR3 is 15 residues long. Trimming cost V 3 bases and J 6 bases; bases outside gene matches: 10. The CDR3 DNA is TGCAGTGCTAGTTTTTGGACAGGGGCCGGGGATACGCAGTATTTT. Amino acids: CSASFWTGAGDTQYF.

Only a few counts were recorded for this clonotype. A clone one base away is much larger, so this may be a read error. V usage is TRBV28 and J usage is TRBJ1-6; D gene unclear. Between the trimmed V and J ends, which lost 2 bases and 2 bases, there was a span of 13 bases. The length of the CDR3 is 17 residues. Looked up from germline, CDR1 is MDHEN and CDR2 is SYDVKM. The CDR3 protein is CASSLGPAEPYNSPLHF. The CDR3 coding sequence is TGTGCCAGCAGTTTAGGTCCCGCGGAACCCTATAATTCACCCCTCCACTTT.

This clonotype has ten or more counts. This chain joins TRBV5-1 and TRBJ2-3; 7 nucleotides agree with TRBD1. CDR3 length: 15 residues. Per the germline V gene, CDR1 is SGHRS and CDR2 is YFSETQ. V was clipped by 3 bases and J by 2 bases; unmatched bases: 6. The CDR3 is CASSSDRSHTDTQYF. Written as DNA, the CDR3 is TGCGCCAGCAGCTCGGACAGGTCCCACACAGATACGCAGTATTTT.

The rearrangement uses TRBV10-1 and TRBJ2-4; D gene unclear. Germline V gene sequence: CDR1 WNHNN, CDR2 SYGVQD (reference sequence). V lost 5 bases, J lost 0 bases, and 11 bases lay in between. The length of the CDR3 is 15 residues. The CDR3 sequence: CASSSQVLAKNIQYF. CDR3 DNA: TGCGCCAGCAGTTCCCAGGTCCTAGCCAAAAACATTCAGTACTTC.

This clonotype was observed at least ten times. CDR3: CASSLAVSATEAFF. The CDR3, as DNA: TGTGCCAGCAGCTTGGCTGTCAGTGCCACTGAAGCTTTCTTT. The rearrangement uses TRBV5-5 and TRBJ1-1; no clear D. In germline, CDR1 is SGHKS, CDR2 YYEKEE (reference sequence). Trimming took 0 bases from V and 4 from J, leaving 10 bases between them. The CDR3 covers 14 residues.

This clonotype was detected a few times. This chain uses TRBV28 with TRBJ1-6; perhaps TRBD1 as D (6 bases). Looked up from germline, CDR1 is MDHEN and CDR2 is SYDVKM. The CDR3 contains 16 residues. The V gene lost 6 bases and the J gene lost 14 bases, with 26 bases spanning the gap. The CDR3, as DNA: TGTGCCAGCAGCACACATCCCGAGGACAGTGGAGGATCCCTCCACTTT. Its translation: CASSTHPEDSGGSLHF.

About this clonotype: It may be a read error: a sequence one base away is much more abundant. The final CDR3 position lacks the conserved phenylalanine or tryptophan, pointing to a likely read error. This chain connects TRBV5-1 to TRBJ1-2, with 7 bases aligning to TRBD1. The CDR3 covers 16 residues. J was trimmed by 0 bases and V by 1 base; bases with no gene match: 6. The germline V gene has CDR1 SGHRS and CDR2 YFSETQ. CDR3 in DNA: TGCGCCAGCAGCTTGAAGGGACAGAGAGCTAACTATGGCTACACCCTC. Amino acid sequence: CASSLKGQRANYGYTL.

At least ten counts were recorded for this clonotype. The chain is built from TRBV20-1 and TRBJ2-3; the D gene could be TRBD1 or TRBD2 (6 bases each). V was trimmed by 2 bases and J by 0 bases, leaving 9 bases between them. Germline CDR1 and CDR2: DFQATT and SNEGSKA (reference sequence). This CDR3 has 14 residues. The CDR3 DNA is TGCAGTGCTAGACCGGGGGCCAGCACAGATACGCAGTATTTT. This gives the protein CSARPGASTDTQYF.

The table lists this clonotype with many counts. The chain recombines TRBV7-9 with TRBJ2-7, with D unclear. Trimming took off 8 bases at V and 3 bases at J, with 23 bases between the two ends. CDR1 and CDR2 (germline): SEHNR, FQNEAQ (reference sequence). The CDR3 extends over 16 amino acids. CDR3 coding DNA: TGTGCCAGCGGCTCCCTTTACAGCGCGTCCAGCTACGAGCAGTACTTC. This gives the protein CASGSLYSASSYEQYF. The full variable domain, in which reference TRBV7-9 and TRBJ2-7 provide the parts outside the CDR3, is DTGVSQNPRHKITKRGQNVTFRCDPISEHNRLYWYRQTLGQGPEFLTYFQNEAQLEKSRLLSDRFSAERPKGSFSTLEIQRTEQGDSAMYLCASGSLYSASSYEQYFGPGTRLTVT.

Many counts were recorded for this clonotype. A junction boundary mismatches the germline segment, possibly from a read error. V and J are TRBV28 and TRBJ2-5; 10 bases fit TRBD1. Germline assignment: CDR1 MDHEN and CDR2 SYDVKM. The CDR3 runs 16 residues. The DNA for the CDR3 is TGTGCCAGCAGCTTATCCGGGGGGACAGGGGAGGAGACCCAGTACTTC. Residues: CASSLSGGTGEETQYF.

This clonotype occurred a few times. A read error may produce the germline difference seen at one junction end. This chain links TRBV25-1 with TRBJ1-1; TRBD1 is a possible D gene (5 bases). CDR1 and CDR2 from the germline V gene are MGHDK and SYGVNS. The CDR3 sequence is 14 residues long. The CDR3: CASMQGWGNPEAFF. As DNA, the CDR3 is TGTGCCAGCATGCAGGGTTGGGGGAACCCTGAAGCTTTCTTT.

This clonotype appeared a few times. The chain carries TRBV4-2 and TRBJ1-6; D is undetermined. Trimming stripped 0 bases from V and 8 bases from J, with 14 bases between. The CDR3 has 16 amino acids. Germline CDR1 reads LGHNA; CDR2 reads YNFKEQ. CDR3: CASSQDKMETYSPLHF. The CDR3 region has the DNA TGTGCCAGCAGCCAAGATAAAATGGAGACTTATTCACCCCTCCACTTT.

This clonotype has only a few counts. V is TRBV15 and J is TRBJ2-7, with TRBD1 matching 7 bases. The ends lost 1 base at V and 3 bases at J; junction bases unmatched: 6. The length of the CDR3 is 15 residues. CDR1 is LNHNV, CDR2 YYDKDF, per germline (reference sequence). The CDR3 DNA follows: TGTGCCACCAGCAGAGGAGACAGGGATGTCTACGAGCAGTACTTC. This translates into CATSRGDRDVYEQYF.

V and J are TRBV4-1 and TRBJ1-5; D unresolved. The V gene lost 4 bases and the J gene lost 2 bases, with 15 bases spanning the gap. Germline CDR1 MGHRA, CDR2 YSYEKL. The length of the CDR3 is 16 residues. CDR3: CASSRGRLMGNQPQHF. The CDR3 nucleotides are TGCGCCAGCAGCCGAGGGAGATTAATGGGCAATCAGCCCCAGCATTTT.